This T cell receptor (beta chain) was sequenced in a study of regulatory T cells in long-lasting Graves disease. Of note for this clonotype: It may be a read error: a sequence one base away is much more abundant.

Arm-PCR of CDR3 regions and iRepertoire HTBI primers were used to build TCR beta libraries. TCRdb re-analysed the multiplex PCR reads in MiXCR, keeping a single row per CDR3 protein. The sample yields 550,000 to 600,000 distinct CDR3 sequences, about 16% seen once. Specified time point: newly diagnosed GD, antithyroid drugs for less than 3 months. Following extraction of RNA from PBMCs, that RNA was used to make the TCR library. The authors drew patients from an endocrinology department in Xi'an, China. CDR3 length equals 14 residues. V lost 7 bases, J lost 6 bases, and 18 bases lay in between. Per germline, CDR1 MNHEY and CDR2 SMNVEV (reference sequence). The data also belong to a second study, concerning T cells in Graves' hyperthyroidism and ophthalmopathy. That work states: HTBI primers drove first-round RT-PCR of the TCR CDR3.

This sample comprised peripheral blood mononuclear cells (PBMCs), obtained at new diagnosis, from a patient treated with antithyroid drugs. The chain couples TRBV27 to TRBJ2-5; D ambiguous. The clonotype comes from a man younger than 35 with Graves disease. Written as DNA, the CDR3 is TGTGCCAGCACCTCCCCTCTCCTCGGGCAGACCCAGTACTTC. The encoded protein is CASTSPLLGQTQYF.